The 4 T cell receptor beta chains in this list originate from one sample, sequenced in a study of blood T cell repertoires in COVID-19. The protocol was immunoSEQ multiplex PCR, while the TCRdb copy is restricted to in-frame clones and leaves out a portion. This table holds roughly 160,000 clones, about four fifths found once. Material for sequencing was PBMCs or T cells enriched from blood (not recorded which). Receptors originate from a man aged 50 to 60 who had recovered from COVID-19.

This chain joins TRBV10-3 and TRBJ1-6; D uncertain. V lost 4 bases and J lost 4, with 17 bases in between. The length of the CDR3 is 17 residues. The germline CDR1 and CDR2 sequences are ENHRY and SYGVKD. Written as DNA, the CDR3 is TGTGCCATCAGTGGAGTTCGAGGGCTAGGATATAATTCACCCCTCCACTTT. The encoded protein is CAISGVRGLGYNSPLHF.

There are a few counts of this clone. J is TRBJ1-1 and V is TRBV28; D gene uncertain. V was trimmed by 4 bases and J by 8 bases, leaving 8 bases between them. In germline, CDR1 is MDHEN, CDR2 SYDVKM. This CDR3 spans 11 amino acids. CDR3 nucleotides: TGTGCCAGCAGTTCCGTCCCCGAAGCTTTCTTT. It codes for CASSSVPEAFF.

Details on this clone: Other DNA variants within this sample encode the same CDR3. This chain links TRBV9 with TRBJ2-1, with 8 bases that match TRBD1. Germline V gene lookup returns CDR1 SGDLS and CDR2 YYNGEE. V lost 0 bases to trimming and J lost 2 bases; unmatched junction nucleotides: 1. This CDR3 spans 15 amino acids. The CDR3 region is CASSVGQGTYNEQFF. For the CDR3, the DNA is TGTGCCAGCAGCGTAGGACAGGGGACCTACAATGAGCAGTTCTTC.

The V gene is TRBV20-1, the J gene TRBJ1-2; D unclear. Trimming took off 6 bases at V and 8 bases at J, with 10 bases between the two ends. Germline V CDR1 and CDR2: DFQATT, SNEGSKA (reference sequence). The CDR3 sequence is 10 residues long. This CDR3 reads CSARPLGYTF. As DNA, the CDR3 is TGCAGTGCCAGACCTCTCGGCTACACCTTC.